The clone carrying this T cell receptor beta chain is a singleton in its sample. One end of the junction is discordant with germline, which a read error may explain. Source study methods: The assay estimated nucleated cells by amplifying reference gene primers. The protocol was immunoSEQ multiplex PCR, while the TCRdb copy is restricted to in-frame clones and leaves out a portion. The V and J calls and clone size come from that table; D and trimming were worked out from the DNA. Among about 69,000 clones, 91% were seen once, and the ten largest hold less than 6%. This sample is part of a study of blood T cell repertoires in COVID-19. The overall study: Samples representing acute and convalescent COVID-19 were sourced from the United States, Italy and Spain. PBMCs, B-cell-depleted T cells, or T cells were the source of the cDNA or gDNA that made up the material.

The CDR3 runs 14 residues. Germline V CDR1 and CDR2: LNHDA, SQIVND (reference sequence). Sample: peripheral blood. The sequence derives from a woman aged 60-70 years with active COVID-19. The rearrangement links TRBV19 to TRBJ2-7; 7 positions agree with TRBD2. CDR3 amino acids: CASSPSRLAPLLLF. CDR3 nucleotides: TGTGCCAGTAGTCCATCACGACTAGCTCCCCTACTACTCTTC.